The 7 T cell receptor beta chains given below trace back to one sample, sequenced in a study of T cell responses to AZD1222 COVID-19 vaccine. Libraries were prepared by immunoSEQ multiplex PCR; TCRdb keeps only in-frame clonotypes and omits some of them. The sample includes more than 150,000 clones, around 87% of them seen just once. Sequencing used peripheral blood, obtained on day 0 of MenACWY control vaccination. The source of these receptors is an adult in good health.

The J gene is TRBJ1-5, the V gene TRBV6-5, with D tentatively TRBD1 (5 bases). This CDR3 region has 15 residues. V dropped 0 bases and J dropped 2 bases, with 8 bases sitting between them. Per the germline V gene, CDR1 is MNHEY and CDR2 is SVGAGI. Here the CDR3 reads CASSYSATGNQPQHF. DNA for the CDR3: TGTGCCAGCAGTTACTCGGCGACAGGCAATCAGCCCCAGCATTTT.

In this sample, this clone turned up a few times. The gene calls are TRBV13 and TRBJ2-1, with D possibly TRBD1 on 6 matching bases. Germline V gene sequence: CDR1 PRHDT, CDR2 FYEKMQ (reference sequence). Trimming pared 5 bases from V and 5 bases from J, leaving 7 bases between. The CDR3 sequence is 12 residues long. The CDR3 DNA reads TGTGCCAGCAGCCGGACAGACAATGAGCAGTTCTTC. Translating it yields CASSRTDNEQFF. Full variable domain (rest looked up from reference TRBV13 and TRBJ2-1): AAGVIQSPRHLIKEKRETATLKCYPIPRHDTVYWYQQGPGQDPQFLISFYEKMQSDKGSIPDRFSAQQFSDYHSELNMSSLELGDSALYFCASSRTDNEQFFGPGTRLTVL.

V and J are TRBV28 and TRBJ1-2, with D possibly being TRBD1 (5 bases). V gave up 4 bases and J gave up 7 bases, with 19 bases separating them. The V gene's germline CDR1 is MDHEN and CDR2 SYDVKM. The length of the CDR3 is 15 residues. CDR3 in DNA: TGTGCCAGCAGTTCGTCAGGGTCTTCCTTTCTTGGCTACACCTTC. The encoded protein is CASSSSGSSFLGYTF.

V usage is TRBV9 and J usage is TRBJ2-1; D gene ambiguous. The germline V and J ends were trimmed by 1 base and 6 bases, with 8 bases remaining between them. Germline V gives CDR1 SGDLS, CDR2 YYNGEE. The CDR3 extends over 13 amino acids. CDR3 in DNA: TGTGCCAGCAGCGTAAATAACCCCAATGAGCAGTTCTTC. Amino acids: CASSVNNPNEQFF. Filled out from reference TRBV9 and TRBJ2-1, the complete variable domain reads DSGVTQTPKHLITATGQRVTLRCSPRSGDLSVYWYQQSLDQGLQFLIQYYNGEERAKGNILERFSAQQFPDLHSELNLSSLELGDSALYFCASSVNNPNEQFFGPGTRLTVL.

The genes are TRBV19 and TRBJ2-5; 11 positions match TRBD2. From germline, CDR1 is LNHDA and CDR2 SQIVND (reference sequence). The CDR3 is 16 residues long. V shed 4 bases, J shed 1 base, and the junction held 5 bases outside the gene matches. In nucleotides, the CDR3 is TGTGCCAGTAGTACCCGACTAGCGGGGAGCCAAGAGACCCAGTACTTC. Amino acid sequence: CASSTRLAGSQETQYF.

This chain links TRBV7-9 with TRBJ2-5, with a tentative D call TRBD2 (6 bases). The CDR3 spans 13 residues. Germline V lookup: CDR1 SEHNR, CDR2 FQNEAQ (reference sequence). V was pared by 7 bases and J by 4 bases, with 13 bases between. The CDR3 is CASTLRDLETQYF. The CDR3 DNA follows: TGTGCCAGCACCCTAAGGGACTTAGAGACCCAGTACTTC.

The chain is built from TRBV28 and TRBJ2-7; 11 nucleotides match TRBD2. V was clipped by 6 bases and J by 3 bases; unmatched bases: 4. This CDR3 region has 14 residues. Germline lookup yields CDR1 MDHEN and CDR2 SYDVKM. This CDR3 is CASRTSGSVYEQYF. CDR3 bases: TGTGCCAGCAGAACTAGCGGGAGTGTCTACGAGCAGTACTTC.